The 3 T cell receptor beta chains below come from one sample, sequenced in a study of cytomegalovirus exposure and HLA in healthy donors. 13 Jbeta primers and 60 Vbeta primers were used for the PCR. Using immunoSEQ multiplex PCR, the repertoire was profiled, and TCRdb retains in-frame clones only, with some absent. Of roughly 170,000 clones listed, more than 70% are singletons. Sample: PBMCs. Every receptor here comes from a girl under 18 in good health and CMV-seronegative.

The chain has TRBV4-1 and TRBJ1-4, with no clear D. The germline V gene encodes CDR1 MGHRA and CDR2 YSYEKL. V was trimmed by 3 bases and J by 6 bases, leaving 14 bases between them. There are 15 residues in the CDR3. This chain's CDR3 is CASSQKAGRDEKLFF. The CDR3 DNA is TGCGCCAGCAGCCAGAAGGCGGGGAGGGATGAAAAACTGTTTTTT.

This chain joins TRBV6-1 and TRBJ2-1, with D tentatively TRBD2 (5 bases). V lost 6 bases to trimming and J lost 6 bases, with 18 bases between them. The CDR3 has 15 amino acids. Germline CDR1 and CDR2: MNHNS and SASEGT. The CDR3 coding sequence is TGTGCCAGCAGGCGGGCCCCCCTTACCCTCAATGAGCAGTTCTTC. Translating it yields CASRRAPLTLNEQFF.

The CDR3 loop is CASSPRTGATDTQYF. Written as DNA, the CDR3 is TGTGCCAGCAGCCCCAGGACAGGAGCCACAGATACGCAGTATTTT. This rearrangement joins TRBV5-4 to TRBJ2-3, with 7 bases aligning to TRBD1. Germline lookup yields CDR1 SGHNT and CDR2 YYREEE (reference sequence). This CDR3 spans 15 amino acids. V was pared by 4 bases and J by 2 bases, with 7 bases of the junction left unmatched.